This TCR beta chain was obtained from a study of blood T cell repertoires in COVID-19. Background on the study: Both acute and convalescent COVID-19 samples were obtained from the United States, Italy and Spain. Sample material is recorded as cDNA or gDNA derived from T cells, B-cell-depleted T cells, or PBMCs.

Original analysis: Using reference gene primer amplification, nucleated cell counts were estimated. Libraries were prepared by immunoSEQ multiplex PCR; TCRdb keeps only in-frame clonotypes and omits some of them. The DNA gave D and trimming, while V, J and clone size come from that table. The repertoire has some 64,000 clones, roughly 87% of them found once; the top ten carry roughly 3.5%. The CDR3 has 15 residues. V lost 0 bases to trimming and J lost 6 bases, with 12 bases between them. Germline values: CDR1 LGHDT, CDR2 YNNKEL (reference sequence). This receptor was identified in a man between 50 and 59 years old with active COVID-19. The sample taken for sequencing was peripheral blood. This chain uses TRBV3-1 (or the pseudogene TRBV3-2) with TRBJ1-5; unclear D gene. DNA of the CDR3: TGTGCCAGCAGCCAAGATGGGAGGCCCCCTCAGCCCCAGCATTTT. Translation: CASSQDGRPPQPQHF.